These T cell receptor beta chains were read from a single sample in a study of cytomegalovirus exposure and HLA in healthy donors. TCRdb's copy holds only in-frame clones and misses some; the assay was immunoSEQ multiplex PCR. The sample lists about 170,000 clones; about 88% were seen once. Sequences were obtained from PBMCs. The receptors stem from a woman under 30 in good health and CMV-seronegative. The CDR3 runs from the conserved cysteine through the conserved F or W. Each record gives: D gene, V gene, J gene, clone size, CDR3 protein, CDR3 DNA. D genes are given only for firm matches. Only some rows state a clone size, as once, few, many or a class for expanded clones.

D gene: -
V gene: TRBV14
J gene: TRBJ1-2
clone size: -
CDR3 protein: CASSQGESWASYGYTF
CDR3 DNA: TGTGCCAGCAGCCAAGGAGAATCTTGGGCATCGTATGGCTACACCTTC

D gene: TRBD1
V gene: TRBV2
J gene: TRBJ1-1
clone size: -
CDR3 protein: CASSRQGSNTEAFF
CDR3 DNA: TGTGCCAGCAGCAGACAGGGGTCAAACACTGAAGCTTTCTTT

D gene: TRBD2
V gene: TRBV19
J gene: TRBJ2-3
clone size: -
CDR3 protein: CATSTRTAGLAGTSTDTQYF
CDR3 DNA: TGTGCCACCTCAACTCGGACTGCGGGACTAGCGGGCACTAGCACAGATACGCAGTATTTT

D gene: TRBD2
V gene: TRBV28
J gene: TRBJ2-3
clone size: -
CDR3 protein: CASTLAGGPSTDTQYF
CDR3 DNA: TGTGCCAGCACCCTAGCGGGAGGGCCTAGCACAGATACGCAGTATTTT

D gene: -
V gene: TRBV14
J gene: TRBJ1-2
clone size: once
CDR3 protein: CASSQDRGFYGYTF
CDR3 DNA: TGTGCCAGCAGCCAAGACAGGGGTTTCTATGGCTACACCTTC

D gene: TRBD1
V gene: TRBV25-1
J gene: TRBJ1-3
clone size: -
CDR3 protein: CASASDRGGNTIYF
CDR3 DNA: TGTGCCAGCGCTTCGGACAGGGGTGGAAACACCATATATTTT

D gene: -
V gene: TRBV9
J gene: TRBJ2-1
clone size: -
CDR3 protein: CASSVDVGGISYNEQFF
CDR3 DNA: TGTGCCAGCAGCGTAGATGTAGGCGGGATCTCCTACAATGAGCAGTTCTTC

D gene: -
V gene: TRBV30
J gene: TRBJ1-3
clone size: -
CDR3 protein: CAWSPRGGSGNTIYF
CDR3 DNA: TGTGCCTGGAGCCCACGGGGGGGCTCTGGAAACACCATATATTTT

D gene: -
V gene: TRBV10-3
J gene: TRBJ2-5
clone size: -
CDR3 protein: CAISERGFLGTQYF
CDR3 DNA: TGTGCCATCAGTGAGCGGGGGTTCCTTGGGACCCAGTACTTC

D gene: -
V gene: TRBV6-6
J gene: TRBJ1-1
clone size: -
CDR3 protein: CASGDRMNTEAFF
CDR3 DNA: TGTGCCAGTGGCGACAGGATGAACACTGAAGCTTTCTTT

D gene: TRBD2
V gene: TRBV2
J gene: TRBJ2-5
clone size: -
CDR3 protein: CASRATSGRQETQYF
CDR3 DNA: TGTGCCAGCAGGGCCACTAGCGGCCGACAAGAGACCCAGTACTTC

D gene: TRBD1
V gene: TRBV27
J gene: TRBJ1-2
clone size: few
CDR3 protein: CASSSGQVANYGYTF
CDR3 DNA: TGTGCCAGCAGTTCGGGACAGGTAGCTAACTATGGCTACACCTTC

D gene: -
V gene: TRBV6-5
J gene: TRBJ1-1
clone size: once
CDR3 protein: CASSPGDTEAFF
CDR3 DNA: TGTGCCAGCAGTCCGGGAGACACTGAAGCTTTCTTT

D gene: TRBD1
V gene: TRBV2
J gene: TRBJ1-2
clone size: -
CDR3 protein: CASTAGQRIYGYTF
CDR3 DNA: TGTGCCAGCACGGCGGGACAGAGGATCTATGGCTACACCTTC

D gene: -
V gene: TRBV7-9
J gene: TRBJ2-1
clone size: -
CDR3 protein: CASSVKQFF
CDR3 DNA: TGTGCCAGCAGCGTAAAGCAGTTCTTC

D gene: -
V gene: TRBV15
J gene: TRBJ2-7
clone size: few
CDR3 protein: CATSRPLYEQYF
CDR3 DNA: TGTGCCACCAGCAGACCCCTCTACGAGCAGTACTTC

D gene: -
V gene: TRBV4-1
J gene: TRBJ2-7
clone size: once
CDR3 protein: CASSQEAGRREQYF
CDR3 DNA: TGCGCCAGCAGCCAAGAGGCAGGTCGGCGCGAGCAGTACTTC

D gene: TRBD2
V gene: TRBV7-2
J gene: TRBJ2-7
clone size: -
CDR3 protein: CASSFRGGRAYEQYF
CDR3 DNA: TGTGCCAGCAGCTTTCGCGGCGGGAGGGCCTACGAGCAGTACTTC

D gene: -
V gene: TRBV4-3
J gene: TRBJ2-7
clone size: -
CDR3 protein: CASSQSVGVYEQYF
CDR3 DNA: TGCGCCAGCAGCCAAAGCGTAGGGGTCTACGAGCAGTACTTC

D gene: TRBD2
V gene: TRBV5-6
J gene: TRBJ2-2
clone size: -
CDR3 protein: CASSLRTSGRGGELFF
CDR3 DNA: TGTGCCAGCAGCTTACGGACTAGCGGGAGGGGAGGGGAGCTGTTTTTT

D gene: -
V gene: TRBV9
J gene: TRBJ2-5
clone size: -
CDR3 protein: CASSVAQGSQETQYF
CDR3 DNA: TGTGCCAGCAGCGTAGCTCAGGGATCCCAAGAGACCCAGTACTTC

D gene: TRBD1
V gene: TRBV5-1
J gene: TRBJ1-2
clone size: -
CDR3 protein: CASSTGQGNYGYTF
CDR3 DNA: TGCGCCAGCAGCACGGGACAGGGGAACTATGGCTACACCTTC

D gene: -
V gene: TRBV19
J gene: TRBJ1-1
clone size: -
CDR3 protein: CASREGAMNTEAFF
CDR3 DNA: TGTGCCAGCAGGGAAGGGGCGATGAACACTGAAGCTTTCTTT

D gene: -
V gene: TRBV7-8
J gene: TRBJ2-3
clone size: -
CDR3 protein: CASSFTGSTDTQYF
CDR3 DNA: TGTGCCAGCAGCTTCACAGGGAGCACAGATACGCAGTATTTT